The 28 T cell receptor beta chains below come from one sample, sequenced in a study of identical twins. Each CDR3 protein is one row after TCRdb ran MiXCR on the 5' RACE reads. The sample has 690,000 or so distinct CDR3 sequences, 5.5% to 6.5% seen once. Sequenced input: naive T cells sorted from blood. These TCRs come from a man between 18 and 29 years old in good health.

The chain has TRBV12-3 or TRBV12-4 and TRBJ2-1; D possibly corresponds to TRBD2 (6 bases). The V end was cut by 3 bases, the J end by 6 bases, with 12 bases between. The CDR3 totals 14 residues. The CDR3 sequence is CASSFRGSLNEQFF. For the CDR3, the DNA is TGTGCCAGCAGTTTCCGGGGGAGCCTCAATGAGCAGTTCTTC.

There are many counts of this clonotype. V usage is TRBV12-3 or TRBV12-4 and J usage is TRBJ2-1; D is undetermined. V was clipped by 2 bases and J by 7 bases, with 12 bases between them. The length of the CDR3 is 14 residues. This chain's CDR3 is CASSLHRASNEQFF. For the CDR3, the DNA is TGTGCCAGCAGTTTACATCGGGCGAGTAATGAGCAGTTCTTC.

The V call is TRBV6-2 or TRBV6-3, the J call TRBJ2-7; 8 bases line up with TRBD2. The germline V gene has CDR1 MNHEY and CDR2 SVGEGT. The J segment lost 5 bases and the V segment lost 1 base, leaving 4 bases of the junction unmatched. CDR3 length equals 14 residues. Here the CDR3 reads CASSYLAGGDEQYF. The DNA for the CDR3 is TGTGCCAGCAGTTACTTGGCGGGAGGCGACGAGCAGTACTTC.

This clonotype was seen a handful of times. The genes are TRBV4-1 and TRBJ1-4; 7 bases line up with TRBD1. The V gene's germline CDR1 is MGHRA and CDR2 YSYEKL. The CDR3 has 14 amino acids. The junction had 7 bases not matched to a gene; V was cut back by 6 bases and J by 6 bases. CDR3 bases: TGCGCCAGCAGAAAGGACAGGCGGGATGAAAAACTGTTTTTT. This encodes CASRKDRRDEKLFF.

A word on this clonotype: Being one base from a much bigger clone, this may be a read error. The V and J genes are TRBV6-2 or TRBV6-3 and TRBJ2-7; possible D gene TRBD2, 6 bases. In germline, CDR1 is MNHEY, CDR2 SVGEGT. The CDR3 is made up of 16 amino acids. The CDR3 reads CASSYQLWTGSYEHYF. The CDR3 DNA is TGTGCCAGCAGTTATCAGTTATGGACCGGGAGCTACGAGCACTACTTC.

The table lists this clonotype with a few counts. The J gene is TRBJ2-2, the V gene TRBV6-2 or TRBV6-3; 8 bases align to TRBD2. Trimming cost V 6 bases and J 4 bases; bases outside gene matches: 7. The CDR3 spans 15 residues. Germline CDR1 is MNHEY and CDR2 is SVGEGT. Here the CDR3 DNA reads TGTGCCAGCAGCTCGAGCGGGAGAACCACCGGGGAGCTGTTTTTT. It is translated as CASSSSGRTTGELFF.

This clonotype has ten or more counts. The CDR3 bases are TGTGCCAGCAGCGAACGGGCTACAGCAGATACGCAGTATTTT. As protein: CASSERATADTQYF. The chain carries TRBV5-4 and TRBJ2-3; D is uncertain. This CDR3 is 14 amino acids long. Trimming shortened V by 4 bases and J by 4 bases, and 13 bases separated the two germline ends. Germline V gene sequence: CDR1 SGHNT, CDR2 YYREEE (reference sequence).

This clonotype was recorded many times. The V call is TRBV27, the J call TRBJ2-2; D gene uncertain. V was shortened by 4 bases and J by 7 bases, with 7 bases between the two germline ends. The CDR3 extends over 12 amino acids. Germline V CDR1 and CDR2: MNHEY, SMNVEV (reference sequence). The DNA for the CDR3 is TGTGCCAGCAGTTCTTTGAACGGGGAGCTGTTTTTT. It is translated as CASSSLNGELFF.

This clonotype was observed a handful of times. The rearrangement uses TRBV3-1 and TRBJ2-2, with TRBD2 identical over 13 bases. The CDR3 length is 17 residues. J lost 4 bases, V lost 8 bases, and 10 bases had no gene match. Germline values: CDR1 LGHDT, CDR2 YNNKEL (reference sequence). The CDR3 spells CASGRRLAGGITGELFF. CDR3 in DNA: TGTGCCAGCGGCAGACGACTAGCGGGAGGCATCACCGGGGAGCTGTTTTTT.

This clonotype came up many times. The chain combines TRBV12-3 or TRBV12-4 with TRBJ2-1, with TRBD2 matching over 15 bases. The V and J ends lost 3 bases and 7 bases, in that order; junction bases with no gene match: 10. This CDR3 has 18 amino acids. This CDR3 reads CASSFGLAGGPRKNEQFF. The DNA for the CDR3 is TGTGCCAGCAGTTTCGGACTAGCGGGAGGGCCAAGGAAGAATGAGCAGTTCTTC.

This clonotype was seen repeatedly, ten times or more. This chain links TRBV5-1 with TRBJ2-7, with D possibly called TRBD1 or TRBD2 (5 bases each). Germline loops: CDR1 SGHRS, CDR2 YFSETQ. The CDR3 totals 13 residues. V gave up 0 bases and J gave up 7 bases, with 11 bases separating them. CDR3 region: CASSLVGGSEQYV. In nucleotides, the CDR3 is TGCGCCAGCAGCTTGGTTGGGGGTTCGGAGCAGTACGTC.

Many counts were recorded for this clonotype. The chain recombines TRBV5-1 with TRBJ1-1; TRBD1 agrees at 8 bases. Unmatched junction bases numbered 4, after V lost 3 bases and J lost 3 bases. The CDR3 totals 14 residues. Germline-derived CDR1 and CDR2 are SGHRS and YFSETQ. CDR3 protein: CASSSGTGDTEAFF. For the CDR3, the DNA is TGCGCCAGCAGCTCAGGGACAGGAGACACTGAAGCTTTCTTT.

The sample holds many counts of this clonotype. This chain connects TRBV5-1 to TRBJ1-5; TRBD1 matches 7 bases. The junction had 14 bases not matched to a gene; V was cut back by 4 bases and J by 4 bases. This CDR3 comprises 17 residues. Germline CDR1 reads SGHRS; CDR2 reads YFSETQ. The CDR3 bases are TGCGCCAGCAGCCCCGGAATAGGACAGGTAGGGAATCAGCCCCAGCATTTT. This sequence encodes CASSPGIGQVGNQPQHF.

At least ten counts were recorded for this clonotype. This chain connects TRBV7-8 to TRBJ2-2; D gene unclear. Germline CDR1 is SGHVS and CDR2 is FQNEAQ. This CDR3 is built from 15 residues. The germline V and J ends were trimmed by 0 bases and 6 bases, with 11 bases remaining between them. In DNA form, the CDR3 reads TGTGCCAGCAGCTTAGCGACGGGCAGAGCCGGGGAGCTGTTTTTT. As protein: CASSLATGRAGELFF.

This clonotype was seen ten or more times. This chain joins TRBV29-1 and TRBJ1-2; TRBD1 matches at 8 bases. CDR3 length: 14 amino acids. CDR1 and CDR2 from the germline V gene are SQVTM and ANQGSEA. The J segment lost 8 bases and the V segment lost 4 bases, leaving 12 bases of the junction unmatched. DNA for the CDR3: TGCAGCGTTGCCGAGCGGACAGGGCGTTGGGGCTACACCTTC. Translating it yields CSVAERTGRWGYTF.

This clonotype was detected only a few times. The gene calls are TRBV30 and TRBJ2-1; D is unclear. The V and J ends lost 2 bases and 2 bases respectively, with 7 bases between them. Germline V gene lookup returns CDR1 GTSNPN and CDR2 SVGIG (reference sequence). This CDR3 has 13 residues. CDR3 in DNA: TGTGCCTGGAGTTCGCAGCCCTACAATGAGCAGTTCTTC. This gives the protein CAWSSQPYNEQFF. Variable domain in full (rest from reference TRBV30 and TRBJ2-1): SQTIHQWPATLVQPVGSPLSLECTVEGTSNPNLYWYRQAAGRGLQLLFYSVGIGQISSEVPQNLSASRPQDRQFILSSKKLLLSDSGFYLCAWSSQPYNEQFFGPGTRLTVL.

This clonotype was seen more than once but under ten times. The chain has TRBV3-1 and TRBJ2-2; D is unclear. The CDR3 runs to 15 residues. Germline loops: CDR1 LGHDT, CDR2 YNNKEL (reference sequence). V lost 6 bases to trimming and J lost 6 bases, with 17 bases between them. CDR3 DNA sequence: TGTGCCAGCAGTGGCCCCCGAACTCCGGCCGGGGAGCTGTTTTTT. Translation gives CASSGPRTPAGELFF.

This clonotype was detected a few times. The V and J genes are TRBV6-5 and TRBJ2-7, with 16 bases that match TRBD2. V lost 2 bases and J lost 2; bases outside the gene matches: 0. CDR3 length: 16 amino acids. Germline CDR1 MNHEY, CDR2 SVGAGI. In DNA form, the CDR3 reads TGTGCCAGCAGTTACGGGACTAGCGGGAGGGCCTACGAGCAGTACGTC. This codes for CASSYGTSGRAYEQYV.

The chain couples TRBV2 to TRBJ2-1; 14 bases are shared with TRBD2. The germline V gene has CDR1 SNHLY and CDR2 FYNNEI. CDR3 length: 17 amino acids. V lost 6 bases and J lost 8; bases outside the gene matches: 12. The CDR3 DNA is TGTGCCAGCAGCGGCTCCGGGACTAGCGGGAGTTCCCATGAGCAGTTCTTC. It specifies CASSGSGTSGSSHEQFF.

This clonotype occurred a few times. CDR3 protein: CASSLNRNRVYNEQFF. The DNA for the CDR3 is TGTGCCAGCAGCCTTAACCGGAACAGGGTTTACAATGAGCAGTTCTTC. The chain recombines TRBV7-8 with TRBJ2-1; TRBD1 might be the D (6 bases). From germline, CDR1 is SGHVS and CDR2 FQNEAQ. The V gene lost 5 bases and the J gene lost 4 bases, with 18 bases spanning the gap. The CDR3 is 16 amino acids.

This clonotype has more than one count but fewer than ten. This chain links TRBV5-1 with TRBJ2-2; TRBD1 matches at 8 bases. CDR3 size: 14 residues. Looked up from germline, CDR1 is SGHRS and CDR2 is YFSETQ. Trimming cost V 3 bases and J 4 bases; bases outside gene matches: 2. For the CDR3, the DNA is TGCGCCAGCAGCTGGGACAGGAGCACCGGGGAGCTGTTTTTT. It encodes CASSWDRSTGELFF.

This clonotype was recorded a few times. The rearrangement uses TRBV7-9 and TRBJ2-5; 12 nucleotides match TRBD2. Germline V gene lookup returns CDR1 SEHNR and CDR2 FQNEAQ (reference sequence). The CDR3 is made up of 15 amino acids. The V gene end was trimmed by 5 bases and the J gene end by 5 bases; junction bases not matched to a gene: 6. The CDR3 region is CASSLLAGGDETQYF. The CDR3, as DNA: TGTGCCAGCAGCCTCCTAGCGGGAGGGGATGAGACCCAGTACTTC.

This clonotype was seen many times. V and J are TRBV15 and TRBJ2-7, with D unclear. The CDR3 runs 15 residues. Germline values: CDR1 LNHNV, CDR2 YYDKDF (reference sequence). Trimming stripped 0 bases from V and 5 bases from J, with 14 bases between. This CDR3 is CATSRDLLGENEQYF. As DNA, the CDR3 is TGTGCCACCAGCAGAGATTTATTGGGTGAGAACGAGCAGTACTTC. Full variable domain (missing parts from reference TRBV15 and TRBJ2-7): DAMVIQNPRYQVTQFGKPVTLSCSQTLNHNVMYWYQQKSSQAPKLLFHYYDKDFNNEADTPDNFQSRRPNTSFCFLDIRSPGLGDTAMYLCATSRDLLGENEQYFGPGTRLTVT.

Ten or more counts support this clonotype. The chain employs TRBV10-3 and TRBJ2-3; D remains ambiguous. CDR3 length: 13 residues. Germline assignment: CDR1 ENHRY and CDR2 SYGVKD. Trimming cost V 2 bases and J 1 base, with 4 bases left between them. The CDR3 nucleotides read TGTGCCATCAGTGAGATCGGCACAGATACGCAGTATTTT. Amino acid sequence: CAISEIGTDTQYF.

This clonotype was counted a few times. The V gene is TRBV5-1, the J gene TRBJ1-6; D is unclear. V was shortened by 0 bases and J by 14 bases, with 18 bases between the two germline ends. The germline V gene has CDR1 SGHRS and CDR2 YFSETQ. This CDR3 spans 15 amino acids. CDR3 sequence reads: CASSLGDPREGTLHF. The CDR3 DNA follows: TGCGCCAGCAGCTTGGGTGATCCCCGCGAGGGAACCCTCCACTTT.

V and J are TRBV2 and TRBJ2-3, with a possible D match to TRBD2 (5 bases). Germline assignment: CDR1 SNHLY and CDR2 FYNNEI. The CDR3 extends over 13 amino acids. The DNA for the CDR3 is TGTGGCAGTAGGGCGGTAACTGAGGGTACGCAGTATTTT. Its protein is CGSRAVTEGTQYF.

This clonotype was observed a few times. This chain uses TRBV19 with TRBJ2-1; TRBD1 matches 7 bases. The CDR3 loop spans 15 amino acids. J was trimmed by 4 bases and V by 7 bases; bases with no gene match: 10. Germline CDR1 is LNHDA and CDR2 is SQIVND (reference sequence). CDR3 sequence (DNA): TGTGCCAGTATTTCCCGGGACAGAGCTTACAATGAGCAGTTCTTC. This sequence encodes CASISRDRAYNEQFF.

A few counts support this clonotype. CDR3 sequence reads: CASSLMASGQHSYEQYF. The CDR3, as DNA: TGTGCCAGCAGCTTAATGGCTAGCGGGCAACACTCCTACGAGCAGTACTTC. V is TRBV11-2 and J is TRBJ2-7; 8 positions agree with TRBD2. Germline V CDR1 and CDR2: SGHAT, FQNNGV. The length of the CDR3 is 17 residues. The ends lost 2 bases at V and 0 bases at J; junction bases unmatched: 9.